These 15 T cell receptor beta chains came from one sample sequenced in a study of prognosis after radiotherapy for stage I lung cancer. With two-round multiplex PCR, TCR beta CDR3 sequences were amplified from genomic DNA. Round one of PCR was performed, and it used primers specific to each TRBV and TRBJ gene. In TCRdb, the multiplex PCR reads were re-called with MiXCR into one record per CDR3 protein. The sample records 10,000 to 15,000 distinct CDR3 sequences, roughly 43% being singletons. The sequencing used PBMCs, collected before or after stereotactic body radiation therapy (not recorded which). These receptors were taken from a donor aged 50 or older with non-small cell lung cancer.

This clonotype was seen repeatedly, ten times or more. The chain is built from TRBV5-4 and TRBJ1-2; 9 bases line up with TRBD1. V dropped 0 bases and J dropped 13; count of bases not matched to a gene: 10. The V gene's germline CDR1 is SGHNT and CDR2 YYREEE (reference sequence). The CDR3 is 14 residues long. Here the CDR3 reads CASSLAGTGTLGTF. The CDR3, as DNA: TGTGCCAGCAGCTTGGCCGGGACAGGGACCTTAGGCACCTTC.

V and J are TRBV6-5 and TRBJ2-7, with D uncertain. V lost 0 bases and J 1 base, leaving 7 bases between the germline ends. Per germline, CDR1 MNHEY and CDR2 SVGAGI. The CDR3 consists of 14 residues. The CDR3 DNA is TGTGCCAGCAGTTACTCTGCAGCGTCCTACGAGCAGTACTTC. Protein: CASSYSAASYEQYF.

J is TRBJ1-5 and V is TRBV4-3, with 8 bases that match TRBD1. CDR3 length: 15 amino acids. CDR1 and CDR2 from the germline V gene are LGHNA and YSLEER. Trimming cost V 5 bases and J 0 bases; bases outside gene matches: 3. In DNA, the CDR3 is TGCGCCAGCAGCGGGGACAGGTATAGCAATCAGCCCCAGCATTTT. Protein: CASSGDRYSNQPQHF.

The rearrangement joins TRBV15 to TRBJ1-6, with D maybe TRBD1 (5 bases). V was clipped by 7 bases and J by 10 bases, with 20 bases between them. The germline V gene encodes CDR1 LNHNV and CDR2 YYDKDF (reference sequence). The CDR3 is 15 residues long. Here the CDR3 reads CATIRETRGESPLHF. DNA of the CDR3: TGTGCCACCATCAGGGAGACACGGGGGGAATCACCCCTCCACTTT.

Turning to this clonotype: This likely traces to a read error, being one base from a far larger clone. The V gene is TRBV28, the J gene TRBJ2-4; D call uncertain. Germline V CDR1 and CDR2: MDHEN, SYDVKM. The CDR3 contains 11 residues. CDR3 loop: CASTRSDEHFF. The CDR3 DNA reads as TGTGCCAGCACCCGCAGCGATGAGCATTTCTTC.

This clonotype qualifies as medium-sized. The chain combines TRBV5-1 with TRBJ2-3; TRBD2 aligns across 11 bases. V lost 2 bases to trimming and J lost 6 bases; unmatched junction nucleotides: 5. Germline-derived CDR1 and CDR2 are SGHRS and YFSETQ. This CDR3 has 15 amino acids. CDR3 sequence reads: CASSFSGGASDTQYF. Written as DNA, the CDR3 is TGCGCCAGCAGCTTTAGCGGGGGGGCATCTGATACGCAGTATTTT.

This chain connects TRBV7-2 to TRBJ1-2; D remains unclear. V dropped 5 bases and J dropped 0 bases, with 16 bases sitting between them. The CDR3 consists of 16 residues. Germline-derived CDR1 and CDR2 are SGHTA and FQGNSA. CDR3 loop: CASSRGGLGTNYGYTF. DNA for the CDR3: TGTGCCAGCAGCCGAGGAGGGTTAGGGACTAACTATGGCTACACCTTC.

The rearrangement uses TRBV24-1 and TRBJ1-5; possible D gene TRBD1, 5 bases. V lost 3 bases, J lost 0 bases, and 8 bases lay in between. The CDR3 covers 15 residues. From germline, CDR1 is KGHDR and CDR2 SFDVKD. CDR3 in DNA: TGTGCCACCAGTGATGGGGGGGATAGCAATCAGCCCCAGCATTTT. Protein sequence: CATSDGGDSNQPQHF.

This clonotype was seen a single time. The rearrangement uses TRBV5-1 and TRBJ1-2; perhaps TRBD1 as D (6 bases). The CDR3 loop spans 15 amino acids. From germline, CDR1 is SGHRS and CDR2 YFSETQ. The V and J ends lost 1 base and 3 bases respectively, with 13 bases between them. In DNA form, the CDR3 reads TGCGCCAGCAGCTTGTGGCTGCCAGGGGACTATGGCTACACCTTC. It codes for CASSLWLPGDYGYTF. Full variable domain (remainder filled in from reference TRBV5-1 and TRBJ1-2): KAGVTQTPRYLIKTRGQQVTLSCSPISGHRSVSWYQQTPGQGLQFLFEYFSETQRNKGNFPGRFSGRQFSNSRSEMNVSTLELGDSALYLCASSLWLPGDYGYTFGSGTRLTVV.

This clonotype was seen ten or more times. V is TRBV5-1 and J is TRBJ1-4, with D tentatively TRBD1 (6 bases). The V gene lost 3 bases and the J gene lost 6 bases, with 15 bases spanning the gap. Looked up from germline, CDR1 is SGHRS and CDR2 is YFSETQ. The CDR3 is made up of 15 amino acids. CDR3 amino acids: CASSWGPGVDEKLFF. The CDR3, as DNA: TGCGCCAGCAGCTGGGGCCCAGGGGTGGATGAAAAACTGTTTTTT. The full variable domain, in which reference TRBV5-1 and TRBJ1-4 provide the parts outside the CDR3, is KAGVTQTPRYLIKTRGQQVTLSCSPISGHRSVSWYQQTPGQGLQFLFEYFSETQRNKGNFPGRFSGRQFSNSRSEMNVSTLELGDSALYLCASSWGPGVDEKLFFGSGTQLSVL.

This clonotype was counted ten times or more. The rearrangement joins TRBV19 to TRBJ2-7, with D possibly being TRBD1 (5 bases). The V and J ends lost 3 bases and 3 bases respectively, with 12 bases between them. The CDR3 consists of 14 residues. Germline V gene data show CDR1 as LNHDA and CDR2 as SQIVND (reference sequence). DNA for the CDR3: TGTGCCAGTAGTATCGGACACGGTTACTACGAGCAGTACTTC. This sequence encodes CASSIGHGYYEQYF.

This clonotype was observed a few times. The chain recombines TRBV6-4 with TRBJ2-3, with D possibly being TRBD2 (6 bases). Germline CDR1 reads MRHNA; CDR2 reads SNTAGT. Trimming pared 3 bases from V and 3 bases from J, leaving 16 bases between. The CDR3 has 16 amino acids. CDR3 sequence (DNA): TGTGCCAGCAGTGAAGAGGGAGGCACGGGTACAGATACGCAGTATTTT. Translated, it gives CASSEEGGTGTDTQYF.

By share, this clonotype ranks as medium-sized. V gene TRBV2 combines with J gene TRBJ1-2, with 8 positions matching TRBD1. The CDR3 covers 14 residues. Germline V lookup: CDR1 SNHLY, CDR2 FYNNEI. The V segment lost 2 bases and the J segment 8 bases; nucleotides outside the gene matches: 7. Here the CDR3 reads CASSENRGLWGYTF. CDR3 coding DNA: TGTGCCAGCAGTGAAAACAGGGGGTTGTGGGGCTACACCTTC.

Remarks on this clonotype: A read error is the likely source, as a far larger clone sits one nucleotide away. The chain recombines TRBV4-1 with TRBJ2-5; D unresolved. CDR3 length: 15 residues. V dropped 0 bases and J dropped 2 bases, with 10 bases sitting between them. Germline V lookup: CDR1 MGHRA, CDR2 YSYEKL. CDR3 DNA sequence: TGCGCCAGCAGCCAAGATCGGGCAGATCAAGAGACCCAGTACTTC. Residues: CASSQDRADQETQYF.

This clonotype was seen only a few times. A much larger clonotype is one base distant, so this may be a read error. The rearrangement joins TRBV10-3 to TRBJ1-5; D remains ambiguous. V was trimmed by 2 bases and J by 6 bases, leaving 8 bases between them. The CDR3 length is 13 residues. From germline, CDR1 is ENHRY and CDR2 SYGVKD. The CDR3 sequence is CAISEREGQPQHF. The CDR3 DNA reads TGTGCCATCAGTGAGAGGGAAGGTCAGCCCCAGCATTTT.